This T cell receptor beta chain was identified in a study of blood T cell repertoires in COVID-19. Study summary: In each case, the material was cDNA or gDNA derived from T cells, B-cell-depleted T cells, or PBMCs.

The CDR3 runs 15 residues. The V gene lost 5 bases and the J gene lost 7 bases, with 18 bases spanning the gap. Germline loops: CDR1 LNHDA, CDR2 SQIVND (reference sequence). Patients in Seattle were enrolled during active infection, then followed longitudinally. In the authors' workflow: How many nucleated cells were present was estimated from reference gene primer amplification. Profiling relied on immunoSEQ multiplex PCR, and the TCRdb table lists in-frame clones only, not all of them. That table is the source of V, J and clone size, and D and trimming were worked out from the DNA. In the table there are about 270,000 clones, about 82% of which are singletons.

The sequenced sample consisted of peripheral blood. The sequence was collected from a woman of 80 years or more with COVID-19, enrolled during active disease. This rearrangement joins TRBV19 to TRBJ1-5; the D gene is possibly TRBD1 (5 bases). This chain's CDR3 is CASSFRALDPQPQHF. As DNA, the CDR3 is TGTGCCAGTAGTTTCAGGGCTTTAGATCCGCAGCCCCAGCATTTT.